The sequence of this T cell receptor (beta chain) was determined in a study of radiation and T cells in renal cell carcinoma. Documented time point: blood 2 weeks post-SBRT. Treatment in this sample: 15 Gy SBRT to primary tumor, nephrectomy 4 weeks later. The method was immunoSEQ multiplex PCR; TCRdb's version includes in-frame clones alone and lacks a portion of them. Altogether around 60,000 clones are present, around 81% being singletons, with the ten largest covering roughly 7%. The source material was blood, sampled from a patient whose treatment included radiotherapy and nephrectomy. The clonotype comes from a man aged 55 to 70 with renal cell carcinoma.

The CDR3 DNA reads TGTGCCAGTAGTATCACAGGGAACACCGGGGAGCTGTTTTTT. Its translation is CASSITGNTGELFF. The V gene is TRBV19, the J gene TRBJ2-2; possible D gene TRBD1, 5 bases. Germline V gene sequence: CDR1 LNHDA, CDR2 SQIVND (reference sequence). Trimming cost V 3 bases and J 1 base, with 6 bases left between them. The CDR3 loop spans 14 amino acids.